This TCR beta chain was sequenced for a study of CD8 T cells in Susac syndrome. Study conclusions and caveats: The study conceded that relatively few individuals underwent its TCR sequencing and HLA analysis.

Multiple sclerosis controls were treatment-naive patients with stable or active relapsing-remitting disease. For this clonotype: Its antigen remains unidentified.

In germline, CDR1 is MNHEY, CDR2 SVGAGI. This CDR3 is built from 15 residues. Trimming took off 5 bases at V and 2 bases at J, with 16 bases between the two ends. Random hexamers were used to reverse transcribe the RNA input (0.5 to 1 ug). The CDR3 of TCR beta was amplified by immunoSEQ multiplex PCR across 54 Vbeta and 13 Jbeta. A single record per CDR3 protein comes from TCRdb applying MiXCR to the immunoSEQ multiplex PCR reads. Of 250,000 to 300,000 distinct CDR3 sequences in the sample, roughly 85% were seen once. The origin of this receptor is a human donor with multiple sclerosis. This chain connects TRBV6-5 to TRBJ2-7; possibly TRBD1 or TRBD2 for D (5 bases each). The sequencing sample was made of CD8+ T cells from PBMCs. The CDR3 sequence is CASSAREGRAYEQYF. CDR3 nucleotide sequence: TGTGCCAGCAGTGCGCGTGAGGGCAGGGCCTACGAGCAGTACTTC.